This T cell receptor (beta chain) is from a study of cytomegalovirus exposure and HLA in healthy donors. Whole-study context: Approximately 180 million T cells yielded 117 million unique TCR beta sequences in earlier analysis.

PCR used 60 Vbeta primers and 13 Jbeta primers. Sequencing used immunoSEQ multiplex PCR; TCRdb keeps in-frame clones, though not all of them. Altogether more than 150,000 clones are present, around four fifths being singletons, with the ten largest covering 1.6%. In regard to this clone: Antigen: not known.

Germline V gives CDR1 SGHVS, CDR2 FQNEAQ. The CDR3 is made up of 14 amino acids. V lost 2 bases to trimming and J lost 7 bases, with 11 bases between them. Broader study findings: Per a later analysis, about 17,000 TCR beta sequences showed association with HLA alleles at 0.05 false discovery rate.

The receptor was isolated from a man between 50 and 59 years old in good health and CMV-seronegative. The material sequenced was PBMCs. The chain carries TRBV7-8 and TRBJ2-2, with D perhaps TRBD1 (5 bases). This CDR3 reads CASSLRRAIGELFF. The CDR3 nucleotides are TGTGCCAGCAGCTTACGCAGGGCGATCGGGGAGCTGTTTTTT.